This T cell receptor (beta chain) is drawn from a study of cytomegalovirus exposure and HLA in healthy donors. Germline loops: CDR1 MDHEN, CDR2 SYDVKM. The CDR3 is 15 amino acids. The J segment lost 6 bases and the V segment lost 6 bases, leaving 12 bases of the junction unmatched. In regard to this clone: Its target is unknown.

The PCR employed 60 Vbeta primers together with 13 Jbeta primers. Assay used: immunoSEQ multiplex PCR; TCRdb lists only in-frame clones, some missing. This sample has 80,000 to 95,000 clones, with 75% to 85% found just once. Study-wide points: The study assumed roughly uniform donor sequencing depth for presence/absence analyses. Prediction of most subjects' HLA-A and HLA-B alleles by TCR beta sequences was reportedly accurate.

This receptor was taken from a woman aged 30 to 39 in good health and CMV-seronegative. This chain uses TRBV28 with TRBJ2-3; 7 bases match TRBD1. The sample comprised PBMCs. Here the CDR3 DNA reads TGTGCCAGCAGGTCCGACAGGGCCCATCGGGATACGCAGTATTTT. Translation gives CASRSDRAHRDTQYF.